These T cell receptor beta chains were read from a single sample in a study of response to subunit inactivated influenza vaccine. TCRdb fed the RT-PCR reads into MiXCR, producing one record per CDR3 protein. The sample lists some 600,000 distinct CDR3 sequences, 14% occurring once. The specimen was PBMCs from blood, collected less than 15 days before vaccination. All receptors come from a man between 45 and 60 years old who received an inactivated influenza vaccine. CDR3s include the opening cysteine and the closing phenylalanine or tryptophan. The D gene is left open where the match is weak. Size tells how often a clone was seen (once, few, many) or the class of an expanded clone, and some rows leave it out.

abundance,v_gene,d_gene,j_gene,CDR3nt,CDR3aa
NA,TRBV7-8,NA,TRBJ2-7,TGTGCCAGCAGCTTAGCCGGGACTCCCCCTACGGGTGAGCAGTACTTC,CASSLAGTPPTGEQYF
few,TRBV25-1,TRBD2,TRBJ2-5,TGTGCCAGCGGTTCCAGCGGGGGAGAGACCCAGTACTTC,CASGSSGGETQYF
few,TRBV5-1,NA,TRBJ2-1,TGCGCCAGCAGCTTGGCTAGGCAGGGGAGCAATGAGCAGTTCTTC,CASSLARQGSNEQFF
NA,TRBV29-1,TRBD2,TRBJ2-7,TGCAGCGTTGACACGGGACTAGCGGGAACAAACTACGAGCAGTACTTC,CSVDTGLAGTNYEQYF
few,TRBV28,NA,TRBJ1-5,TGTGCCGCCCAAGGGAGAGGTCAGCCCCAGCATTTT,CAAQGRGQPQHF
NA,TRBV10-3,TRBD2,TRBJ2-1,TGTGCCATAGGGACTAGCATGGGTAATGAGCAGTTCTTC,CAIGTSMGNEQFF
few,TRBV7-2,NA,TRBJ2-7,TGTGCCAGCAGCTTCGCGGGACGTCACCCTGGGGAGCAGTACTTC,CASSFAGRHPGEQYF
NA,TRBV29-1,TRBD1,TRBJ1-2,TGCAGCGCCGGACAGGGAAGGGACTATAACTATGGCTACACCTTC,CSAGQGRDYNYGYTF
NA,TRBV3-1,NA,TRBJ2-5,TGTGCCAGCAGCCCCTGGGGAGGGGGCGAAGAGACCCAGTACTTC,CASSPWGGGEETQYF
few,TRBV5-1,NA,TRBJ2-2,TGCGCCAGCAGCATACAGGGACCAAAGGGCACCGGGGAGCTGTTTTTT,CASSIQGPKGTGELFF
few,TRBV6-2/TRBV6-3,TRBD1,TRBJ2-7,TGTGCCAGCAGTGGGACAGGGGACAAGCAGTACTTC,CASSGTGDKQYF
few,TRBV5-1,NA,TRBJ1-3,TGCGCCAGCAGCCCGGGAATCGGTAACACCATATATTTT,CASSPGIGNTIYF
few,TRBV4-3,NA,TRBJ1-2,TGCGCCAGCAGCTACTACTTAGGGGGCTATGGCTACACCTTC,CASSYYLGGYGYTF
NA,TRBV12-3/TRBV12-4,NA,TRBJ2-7,TGTGCCAGCAGTACTTTGACAGGTCTCTCCTACGAGCAGTACTTC,CASSTLTGLSYEQYF
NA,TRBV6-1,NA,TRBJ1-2,TGTGCCAGCAGCTTCAGGCAGACGAACTATGGCTACACCTTC,CASSFRQTNYGYTF
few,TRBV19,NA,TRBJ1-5,TGTGCCAGTAGTACTTCCCGGGGAAATCAGCCCCAGCATTTT,CASSTSRGNQPQHF
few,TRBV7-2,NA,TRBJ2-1,TGTGCCAGCAGCTTCGTGGGGGGGCCTGAGCAGTTCTTC,CASSFVGGPEQFF
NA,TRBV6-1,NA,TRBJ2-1,TGTGCCAGCAGCACTGCGACAGGAGGCGAGCAGTTCTTC,CASSTATGGEQFF
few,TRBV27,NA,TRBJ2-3,TGTGCCAGCAGTTTATCGTCTCGCTTCACAGATACGCAGTATTTT,CASSLSSRFTDTQYF
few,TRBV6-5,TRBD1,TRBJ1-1,TGTGCCAGCAGTAACGACAGGGTTCGGCCTGAAGCTTTCTTT,CASSNDRVRPEAFF
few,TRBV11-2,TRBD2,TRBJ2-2,TGTGCCAGCAGCTTCATTAGCGGGGGGATCGGGGAGCTGTTTTTT,CASSFISGGIGELFF
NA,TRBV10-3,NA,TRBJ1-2,TGTGCCATCACCCTCAGGGCAGACTATGGCTACACCTTC,CAITLRADYGYTF
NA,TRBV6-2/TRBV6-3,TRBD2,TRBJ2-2,TGTGCCAGCAGCCTCCCCCTAGCGGGGGAAAACACCGGGGAGCTGTTTTTT,CASSLPLAGENTGELFF
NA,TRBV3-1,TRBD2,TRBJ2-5,TGTGCCAGCAGCCAGATTCGGACTAGCGGGAAGGAGACCCAGTACTTC,CASSQIRTSGKETQYF
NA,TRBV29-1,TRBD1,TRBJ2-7,TGCAGCGTACAAACAGGGGGCGCGCCCCTATACGAGCAGTACTTC,CSVQTGGAPLYEQYF
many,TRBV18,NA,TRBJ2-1,TGTGCCAGCTCACCAGGGGTAGGATCCTACAATGAGCAGTTCTTC,CASSPGVGSYNEQFF
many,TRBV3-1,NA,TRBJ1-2,TGTGCCAGCAGCCAAGCTAGGAGGGACATGTCCGGCTACACCTTC,CASSQARRDMSGYTF
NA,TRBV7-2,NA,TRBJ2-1,TGTGCCAGCAGCTATTCAGGGACGACTTCCTACAATGAGCAGTTCTTC,CASSYSGTTSYNEQFF
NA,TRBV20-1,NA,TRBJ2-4,TGCAGTGCCTCGACGGGTGTGCCGAGAAACATTCAGTACTTC,CSASTGVPRNIQYF
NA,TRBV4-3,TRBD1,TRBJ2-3,TGCGCCAGCAGCCAGGAAAGCGGGACAGGGGGCTTAGATACGCAGTATTTT,CASSQESGTGGLDTQYF
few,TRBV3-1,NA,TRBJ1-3,TGTGCCAGCGCCGCGGACAACTCTGGAAACACCATATATTTT,CASAADNSGNTIYF
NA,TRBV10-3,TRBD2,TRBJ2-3,TGTGCCATCGGCGGGCTAGCGGGATATGAGGATACGCAGTATTTT,CAIGGLAGYEDTQYF